This TCR beta chain is drawn from a study of OX40 agonist ivuxolimab in advanced cancers. With respect to this clone: In the same sample, other DNA sequences code for this CDR3.

Only in-frame clones appear in the TCRdb table, and some are missing; sequencing was by immunoSEQ multiplex PCR. The sample gives under 14,000 clones, roughly 80% of which show up once; approximately 36% is in the top ten. Germline V lookup: CDR1 MNHEY, CDR2 SVGAGI. The V gene end was trimmed by 5 bases and the J gene end by 0 bases; junction bases not matched to a gene: 5. The length of the CDR3 is 15 residues. The V gene is TRBV6-5, the J gene TRBJ2-3, with 7 positions matching TRBD2. This receptor was taken from an adult with an advanced solid tumor such as melanoma, head and neck, liver or kidney cancer. The material sequenced was CD4+ or CD8+ T cells sorted from blood, taken in a trial of the OX40 agonist ivuxolimab. DNA of the CDR3: TGTGCCAGCAGTATCGCGGGGGTAAGCACAGATACGCAGTATTTT. Amino acids: CASSIAGVSTDTQYF.